These 6 T cell receptor beta chains came from one sample sequenced in a study of shared clonotypes between healthy human individuals. CD45RO-negative cells were positively selected for CCR7, leaving out terminally differentiated effector memory CD45RA+ cells. Clones were read by immunoSEQ multiplex PCR, and TCRdb kept only the in-frame ones, dropping some. The data show about 820,000 clones, about 91% seen once. Sequenced input: naive CD8+ T cells sorted from blood. These receptors all come from a man aged 30 to 39 in good health.

This rearrangement joins TRBV5-6 to TRBJ1-2; TRBD1 might be the D (6 bases). Germline V gene lookup returns CDR1 SGHDT and CDR2 YYEEEE. The CDR3 runs 14 residues. The germline V and J ends were trimmed by 3 bases and 0 bases, with 9 bases remaining between them. The CDR3 DNA is TGTGCCAGCAGCTCGACAGGCGCTAACTATGGCTACACCTTC. Its protein is CASSSTGANYGYTF.

J is TRBJ2-7 and V is TRBV19, with a tentative D call TRBD1 (5 bases). Trimming took 5 bases from V and 3 from J, leaving 8 bases between them. CDR1 is LNHDA, CDR2 SQIVND, per germline (reference sequence). The CDR3 consists of 12 residues. The CDR3 sequence is CASSHDSYEQYF. The DNA for the CDR3 is TGTGCCAGTAGTCACGACAGCTACGAGCAGTACTTC. Filled out from reference TRBV19 and TRBJ2-7, the complete variable domain reads DGGITQSPKYLFRKEGQNVTLSCEQNLNHDAMYWYRQDPGQGLRLIYYSQIVNDFQKGDIAEGYSVSREKKESFPLTVTSAQKNPTAFYLCASSHDSYEQYFGPGTRLTVT.

The chain links TRBV19 to TRBJ1-1, with D possibly matching TRBD1 (6 bases). This CDR3 contains 13 residues. V lost 3 bases, J lost 8 bases, and 13 bases lay in between. Germline CDR1 is LNHDA and CDR2 is SQIVND (reference sequence). The CDR3 reads CASSMVPGQEAFF. The CDR3 DNA reads TGTGCCAGTAGTATGGTTCCGGGACAAGAAGCTTTCTTT.

The rearrangement links TRBV27 to TRBJ2-1; D is perhaps TRBD1 (6 bases). Trimming shortened V by 0 bases and J by 7 bases, and 16 bases separated the two germline ends. The CDR3 consists of 16 residues. The germline V gene encodes CDR1 MNHEY and CDR2 SMNVEV (reference sequence). This chain's CDR3 is CASSLSGQGLGNEQFF. In DNA, the CDR3 is TGTGCCAGCAGTTTATCTGGGCAGGGGTTAGGTAATGAGCAGTTCTTC.

The V call is TRBV19, the J call TRBJ2-3, with 8 bases fitting TRBD2. V shed 2 bases, J shed 4 bases, and the junction held 2 bases outside the gene matches. The length of the CDR3 is 14 residues. The germline gives CDR1 LNHDA, CDR2 SQIVND (reference sequence). The CDR3 DNA reads TGTGCCAGTAGTATAATGACTAGCGCAGATACGCAGTATTTT. Translation: CASSIMTSADTQYF.

This rearrangement joins TRBV27 to TRBJ1-1; D remains ambiguous. This CDR3 region has 13 residues. The V end was cut by 3 bases, the J end by 8 bases, with 13 bases between. The germline V gene encodes CDR1 MNHEY and CDR2 SMNVEV (reference sequence). In nucleotides, the CDR3 is TGTGCCAGCAGTTTTGGTGGGTCAGGCGAAGCTTTCTTT. Translated: CASSFGGSGEAFF.